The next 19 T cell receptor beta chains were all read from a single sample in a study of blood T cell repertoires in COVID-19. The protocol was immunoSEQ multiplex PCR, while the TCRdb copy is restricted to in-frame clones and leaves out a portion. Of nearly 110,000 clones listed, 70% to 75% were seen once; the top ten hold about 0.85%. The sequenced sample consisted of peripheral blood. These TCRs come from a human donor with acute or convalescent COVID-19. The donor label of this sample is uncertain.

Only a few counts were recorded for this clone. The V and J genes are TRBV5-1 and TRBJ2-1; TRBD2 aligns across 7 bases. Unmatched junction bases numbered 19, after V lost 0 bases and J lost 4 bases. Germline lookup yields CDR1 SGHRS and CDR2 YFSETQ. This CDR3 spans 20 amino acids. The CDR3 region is CASSLARGDVTISGYNEQFF. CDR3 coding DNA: TGCGCCAGCAGCTTGGCCCGGGGGGATGTGACGATCTCCGGATACAATGAGCAGTTCTTC.

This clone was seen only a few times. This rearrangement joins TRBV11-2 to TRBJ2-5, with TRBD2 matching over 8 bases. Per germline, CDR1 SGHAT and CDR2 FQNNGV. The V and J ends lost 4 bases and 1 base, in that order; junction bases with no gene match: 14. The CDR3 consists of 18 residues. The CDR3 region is CASSSWRLAGRPQETQYF. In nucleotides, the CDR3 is TGTGCCAGCAGCTCATGGCGCTTAGCGGGACGACCCCAAGAGACCCAGTACTTC.

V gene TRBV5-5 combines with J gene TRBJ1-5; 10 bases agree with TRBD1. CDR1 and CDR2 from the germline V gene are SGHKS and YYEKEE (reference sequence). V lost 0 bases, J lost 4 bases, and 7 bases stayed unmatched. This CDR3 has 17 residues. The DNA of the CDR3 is TGTGCCAGCAGCTTGGGGGACAGGGGTGGATGGAATCAGCCCCAGCATTTT. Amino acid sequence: CASSLGDRGGWNQPQHF.

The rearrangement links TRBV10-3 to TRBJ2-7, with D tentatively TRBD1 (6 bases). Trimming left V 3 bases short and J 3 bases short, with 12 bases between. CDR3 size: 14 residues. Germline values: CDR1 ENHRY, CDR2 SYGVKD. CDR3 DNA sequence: TGTGCCATCAGTGACTCTGGGGGCGTCTACGAGCAGTACTTC. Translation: CAISDSGGVYEQYF.

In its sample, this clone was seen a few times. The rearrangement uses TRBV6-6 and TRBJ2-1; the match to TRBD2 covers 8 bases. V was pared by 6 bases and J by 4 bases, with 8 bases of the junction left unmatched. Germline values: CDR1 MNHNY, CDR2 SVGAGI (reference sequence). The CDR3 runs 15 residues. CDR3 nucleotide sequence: TGTGCCAGCAGGATGGGGGCGGGGGGTTACAATGAGCAGTTCTTC. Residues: CASRMGAGGYNEQFF.

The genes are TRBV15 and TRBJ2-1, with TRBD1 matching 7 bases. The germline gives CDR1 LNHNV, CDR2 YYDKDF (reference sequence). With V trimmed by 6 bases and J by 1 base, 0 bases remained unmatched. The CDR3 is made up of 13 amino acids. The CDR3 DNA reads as TGTGCCACCAGGGACAGGTCCTACAATGAGCAGTTCTTC. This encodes CATRDRSYNEQFF.

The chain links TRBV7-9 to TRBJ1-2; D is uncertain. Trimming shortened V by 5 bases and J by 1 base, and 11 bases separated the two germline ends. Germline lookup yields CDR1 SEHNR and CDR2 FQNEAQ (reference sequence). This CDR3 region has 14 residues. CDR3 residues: CASSKPGSNYGYTF. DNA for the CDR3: TGTGCCAGCAGCAAACCTGGCAGTAACTATGGCTACACCTTC. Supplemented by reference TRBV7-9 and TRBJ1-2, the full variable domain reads DTGVSQNPRHKITKRGQNVTFRCDPISEHNRLYWYRQTLGQGPEFLTYFQNEAQLEKSRLLSDRFSAERPKGSFSTLEIQRTEQGDSAMYLCASSKPGSNYGYTFGSGTRLTVV.

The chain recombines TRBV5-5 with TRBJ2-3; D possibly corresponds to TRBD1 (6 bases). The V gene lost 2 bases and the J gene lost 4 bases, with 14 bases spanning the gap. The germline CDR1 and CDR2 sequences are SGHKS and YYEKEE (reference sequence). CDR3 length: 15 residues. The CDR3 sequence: CASSFEGVPSDTQYF. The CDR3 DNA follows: TGTGCCAGCAGCTTCGAGGGGGTCCCCTCAGATACGCAGTATTTT.

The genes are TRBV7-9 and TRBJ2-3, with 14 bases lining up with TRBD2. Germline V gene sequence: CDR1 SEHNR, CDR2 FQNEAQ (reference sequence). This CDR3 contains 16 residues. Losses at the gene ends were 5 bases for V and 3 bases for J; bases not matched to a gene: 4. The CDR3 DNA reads TGTGCCAGCAGCCCAAGGACTAGCGGGGGGACAGATACGCAGTATTTT. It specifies CASSPRTSGGTDTQYF.

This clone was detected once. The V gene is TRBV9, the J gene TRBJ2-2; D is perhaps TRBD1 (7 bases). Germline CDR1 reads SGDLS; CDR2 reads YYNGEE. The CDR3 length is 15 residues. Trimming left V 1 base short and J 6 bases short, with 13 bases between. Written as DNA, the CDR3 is TGTGCCAGCAGCGTAAGGAGGGGGCCGGCCGGGGAGCTGTTTTTT. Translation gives CASSVRRGPAGELFF.

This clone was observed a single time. CDR3 amino acids: CATSGTQGGGNQPQHF. CDR3 bases: TGTGCCACCAGTGGCACGCAGGGGGGAGGCAATCAGCCCCAGCATTTT. This chain links TRBV24-1 with TRBJ1-5; 7 bases map to TRBD1. The CDR3 loop spans 16 amino acids. Germline V gene sequence: CDR1 KGHDR, CDR2 SFDVKD. With V trimmed by 5 bases and J by 2 bases, 8 bases remained unmatched.

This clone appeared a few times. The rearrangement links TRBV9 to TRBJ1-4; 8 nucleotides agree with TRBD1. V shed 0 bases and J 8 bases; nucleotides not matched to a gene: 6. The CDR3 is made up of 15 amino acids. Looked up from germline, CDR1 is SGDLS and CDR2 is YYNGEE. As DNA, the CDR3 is TGTGCCAGCAGCGTAGCTCCAGGGGGCAGAGAAAAACTGTTTTTT. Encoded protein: CASSVAPGGREKLFF.

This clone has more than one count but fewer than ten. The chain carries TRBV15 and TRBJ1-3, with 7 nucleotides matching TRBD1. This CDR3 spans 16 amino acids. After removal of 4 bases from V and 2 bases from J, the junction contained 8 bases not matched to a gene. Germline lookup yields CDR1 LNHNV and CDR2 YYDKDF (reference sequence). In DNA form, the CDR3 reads TGTGCCACCAGCACAAGAGACAGGGAACCTGGAAACACCATATATTTT. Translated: CATSTRDREPGNTIYF.

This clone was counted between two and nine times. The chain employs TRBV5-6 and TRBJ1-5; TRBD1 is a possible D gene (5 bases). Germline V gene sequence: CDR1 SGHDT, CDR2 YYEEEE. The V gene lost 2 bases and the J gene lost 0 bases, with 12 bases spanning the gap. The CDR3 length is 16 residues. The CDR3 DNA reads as TGTGCCAGCAGCTTCCTCGGGGGGACTAGCAATCAGCCCCAGCATTTT. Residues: CASSFLGGTSNQPQHF.

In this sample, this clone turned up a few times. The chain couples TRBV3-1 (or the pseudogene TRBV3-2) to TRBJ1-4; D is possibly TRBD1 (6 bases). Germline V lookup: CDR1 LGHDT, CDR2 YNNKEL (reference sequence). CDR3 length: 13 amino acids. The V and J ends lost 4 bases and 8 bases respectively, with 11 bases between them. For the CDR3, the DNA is TGTGCCAGCAGCCGACAGGTGGGGGAAAAACTGTTTTTT. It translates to CASSRQVGEKLFF.

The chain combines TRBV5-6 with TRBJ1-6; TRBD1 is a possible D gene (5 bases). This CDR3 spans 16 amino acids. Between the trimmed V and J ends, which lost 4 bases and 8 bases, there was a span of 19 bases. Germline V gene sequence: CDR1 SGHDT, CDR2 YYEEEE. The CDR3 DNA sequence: TGTGCCAGCAGCCCCGGCACGGGCAGGGTTGATTCACCCCTCCACTTT. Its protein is CASSPGTGRVDSPLHF.

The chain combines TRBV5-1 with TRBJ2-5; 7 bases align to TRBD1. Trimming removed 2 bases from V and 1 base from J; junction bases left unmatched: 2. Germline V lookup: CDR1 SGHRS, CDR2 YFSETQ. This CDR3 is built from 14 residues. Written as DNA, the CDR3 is TGCGCCAGCAGCTTCAGGGACAGCCAAGAGACCCAGTACTTC. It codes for CASSFRDSQETQYF.

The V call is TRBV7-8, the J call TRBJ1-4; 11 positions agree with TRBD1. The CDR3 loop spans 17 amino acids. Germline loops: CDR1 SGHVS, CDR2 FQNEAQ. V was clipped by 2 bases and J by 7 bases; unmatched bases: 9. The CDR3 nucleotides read TGTGCCAGCAGCTTAAAGGGACAGGGGGATTTGGGTGAAAAACTGTTTTTT. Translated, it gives CASSLKGQGDLGEKLFF.

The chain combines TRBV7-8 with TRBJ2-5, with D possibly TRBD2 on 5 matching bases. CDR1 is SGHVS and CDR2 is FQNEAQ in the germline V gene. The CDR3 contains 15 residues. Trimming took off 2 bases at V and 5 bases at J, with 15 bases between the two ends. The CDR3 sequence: CASSLSFGGRETQYF. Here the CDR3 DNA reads TGTGCCAGCAGCTTAAGTTTCGGAGGCCGGGAGACCCAGTACTTC.